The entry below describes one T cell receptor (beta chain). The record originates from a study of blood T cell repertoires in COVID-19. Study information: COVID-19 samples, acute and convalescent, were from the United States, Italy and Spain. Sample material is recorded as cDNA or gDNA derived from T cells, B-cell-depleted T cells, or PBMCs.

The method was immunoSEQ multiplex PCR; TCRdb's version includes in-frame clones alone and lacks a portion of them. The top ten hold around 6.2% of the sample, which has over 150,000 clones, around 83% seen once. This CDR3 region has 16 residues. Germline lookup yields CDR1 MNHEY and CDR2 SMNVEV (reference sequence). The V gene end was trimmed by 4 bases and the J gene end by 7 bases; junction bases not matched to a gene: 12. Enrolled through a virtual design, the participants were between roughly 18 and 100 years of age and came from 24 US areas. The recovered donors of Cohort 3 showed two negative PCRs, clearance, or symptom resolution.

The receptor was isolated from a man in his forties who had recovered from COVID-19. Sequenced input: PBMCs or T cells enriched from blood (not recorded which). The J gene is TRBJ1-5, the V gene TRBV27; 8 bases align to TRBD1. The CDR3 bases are TGTGCCAGCAGTTCGCGTAAGGACAGGGTATTACAGCCCCAGCATTTT. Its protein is CASSSRKDRVLQPQHF.